This TCR beta chain was captured in a study of T cell responses to AZD1222 COVID-19 vaccine. Trimming stripped 3 bases from V and 4 bases from J, with 13 bases between. Looked up from germline, CDR1 is LGHNT and CDR2 is FRNRAP. This CDR3 is 15 amino acids long. The protocol was immunoSEQ multiplex PCR, while the TCRdb copy is restricted to in-frame clones and leaves out a portion. The sample lists around 100,000 clones, around 94% seen once, with approximately 2.2% in the top ten. The TCR comes from an adult in good health. The starting material was peripheral blood, obtained on day 0 of AZD1222 vaccination. This chain links TRBV12-5 with TRBJ2-1, with TRBD1 as a possible D gene (7 bases). CDR3 coding DNA: TGTGCTAGTGGTTTAGCAGGGGGGAGTTACAATGAGCAGTTCTTC. Protein product: CASGLAGGSYNEQFF. Full variable domain (remainder filled in from reference TRBV12-5 and TRBJ2-1): DARVTQTPRHKVTEMGQEVTMRCQPILGHNTVFWYRQTMMQGLELLAYFRNRAPLDDSGMPKDRFSAEMPDATLATLKIQPSEPRDSAVYFCASGLAGGSYNEQFFGPGTRLTVL.